This TCR beta chain appears in the sequencing data of a study of cytomegalovirus exposure and HLA in healthy donors. About this clone: Its antigen is unidentified.

Assay used: immunoSEQ multiplex PCR; TCRdb lists only in-frame clones, some missing. The sample includes 150,000 to 200,000 clones, 75% to 90% of them seen just once. CDR1 is SGDLS, CDR2 YYNGEE, per germline. The CDR3 totals 16 residues. Trimming removed 4 bases from V and 3 bases from J; junction bases left unmatched: 10. Study-level results: The study recorded around 160 TCR beta chains that were cytomegalovirus-associated.

The J gene is TRBJ2-1, the V gene TRBV9, with TRBD2 matching 7 bases. The TCR comes from a man younger than 30 in good health and CMV-seropositive. The sequenced sample was PBMCs. The CDR3 DNA follows: TGTGCCAGCAGCAGAAGTCTAGCGGCCCTCTACAATGAGCAGTTCTTC. As protein: CASSRSLAALYNEQFF.